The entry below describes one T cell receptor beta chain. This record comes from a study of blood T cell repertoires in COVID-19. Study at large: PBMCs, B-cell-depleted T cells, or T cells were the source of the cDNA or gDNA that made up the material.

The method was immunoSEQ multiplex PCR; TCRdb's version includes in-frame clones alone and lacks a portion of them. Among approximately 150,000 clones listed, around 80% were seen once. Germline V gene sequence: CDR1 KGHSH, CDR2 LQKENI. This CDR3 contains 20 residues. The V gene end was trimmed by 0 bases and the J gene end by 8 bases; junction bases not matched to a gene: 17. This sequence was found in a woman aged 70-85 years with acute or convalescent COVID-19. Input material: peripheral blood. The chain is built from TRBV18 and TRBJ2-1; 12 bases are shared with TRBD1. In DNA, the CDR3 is TGTGCCAGCTCACCACCGGCACTCGGGTTCGGGACAGGGGGCTCGGATGAGCAGTTCTTC. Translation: CASSPPALGFGTGGSDEQFF.